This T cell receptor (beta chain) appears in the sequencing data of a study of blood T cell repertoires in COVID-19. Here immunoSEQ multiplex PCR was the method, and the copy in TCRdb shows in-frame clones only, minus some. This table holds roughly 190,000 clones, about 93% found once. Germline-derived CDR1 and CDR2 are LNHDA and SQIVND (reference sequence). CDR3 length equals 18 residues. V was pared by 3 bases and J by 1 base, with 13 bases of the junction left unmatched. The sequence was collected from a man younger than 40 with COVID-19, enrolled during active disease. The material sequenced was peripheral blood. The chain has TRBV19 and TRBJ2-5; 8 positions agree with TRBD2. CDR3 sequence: CASSIAVRGLAIQETQYF. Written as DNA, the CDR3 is TGTGCCAGTAGTATTGCGGTGAGAGGACTAGCAATCCAAGAGACCCAGTACTTC. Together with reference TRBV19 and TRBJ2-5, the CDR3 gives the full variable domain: DGGITQSPKYLFRKEGQNVTLSCEQNLNHDAMYWYRQDPGQGLRLIYYSQIVNDFQKGDIAEGYSVSREKKESFPLTVTSAQKNPTAFYLCASSIAVRGLAIQETQYFGPGTRLLVL.